This T cell receptor (beta chain) was retrieved from a study of OX40 agonist ivuxolimab in advanced cancers. Libraries were prepared by immunoSEQ multiplex PCR; TCRdb keeps only in-frame clonotypes and omits some of them. The sample consists of about 89,000 clones, around 83% of them appearing once. Germline values: CDR1 MNHNS, CDR2 SASEGT. The CDR3 covers 14 residues. The germline V and J ends were trimmed by 1 base and 4 bases, with 5 bases remaining between them. The chain is built from TRBV6-1 and TRBJ1-6; D is unclear. This clonotype was sampled from an adult with an advanced solid tumor such as melanoma, head and neck, liver or kidney cancer. The specimen was CD4+ or CD8+ T cells sorted from blood, collected in a trial of the OX40 agonist ivuxolimab. The CDR3 region has the DNA TGTGCCAGCAGTGAAGGAGTTTATAATTCACCCCTCCACTTT. Amino acid sequence: CASSEGVYNSPLHF.